The next 20 T cell receptor beta chains were all read from a single sample in a study of identifying expanded T cells in peripheral blood. Profiling relied on immunoSEQ multiplex PCR, and the TCRdb table lists in-frame clones only, not all of them. The sample lists 50,000 to 75,000 clones, about 87% occurring once. Material for sequencing was blood. Receptors originate from a person aged 18 to 75 in good health.

In its sample, this clone was seen once. This sequence joins TRBV5-1 and TRBJ1-2; D gene uncertain. V was cut by 3 bases and J by 4 bases, with 10 bases left in between. The CDR3 is 13 residues long. Germline CDR1 SGHRS, CDR2 YFSETQ. CDR3 sequence reads: CASSYTQFYGYTF. CDR3 nucleotide sequence: TGCGCCAGCAGCTATACGCAATTCTATGGCTACACCTTC.

This clone showed up just a few times. This chain uses TRBV6-1 with TRBJ2-3, with TRBD2 matching 10 bases. Germline-derived CDR1 and CDR2 are MNHNS and SASEGT. V dropped 2 bases and J dropped 4; count of bases not matched to a gene: 3. The CDR3 has 15 amino acids. This CDR3 reads CASSEKAGGPDTQYF. As DNA, the CDR3 is TGTGCCAGCAGTGAAAAAGCGGGGGGGCCAGATACGCAGTATTTT.

The gene calls are TRBV5-4 and TRBJ2-5; 9 bases map to TRBD2. The CDR3 is 16 amino acids. CDR1 and CDR2 (germline): SGHNT, YYREEE (reference sequence). V was pared by 2 bases and J by 4 bases, with 9 bases of the junction left unmatched. CDR3 protein: CASSLRAAGGLETQYF. CDR3 in DNA: TGTGCCAGCAGCTTAAGGGCAGCGGGGGGACTAGAGACCCAGTACTTC. The full variable domain, in which reference TRBV5-4 and TRBJ2-5 provide the parts outside the CDR3, is ETGVTQSPTHLIKTRGQQVTLRCSSQSGHNTVSWYQQALGQGPQFIFQYYREEENGRGNFPPRFSGLQFPNYSSELNVNALELDDSALYLCASSLRAAGGLETQYFGPGTRLLVL.

The CDR3 sequence: CASSPTRALDEQFF. CDR3 nucleotide sequence: TGTGCCAGCTCACCAACTCGCGCGCTGGATGAGCAGTTCTTC. This chain connects TRBV18 to TRBJ2-1; D gene ambiguous. Germline CDR1 reads KGHSH; CDR2 reads LQKENI. Trimming removed 2 bases from V and 8 bases from J, with 13 bases in between. The CDR3 extends over 14 amino acids.

This rearrangement joins TRBV30 to TRBJ2-7, with D possibly TRBD1 on 6 matching bases. The CDR3 spans 13 residues. Germline V gene data show CDR1 as GTSNPN and CDR2 as SVGIG (reference sequence). Trimming left V 3 bases short and J 3 bases short, with 12 bases between. The CDR3 loop reads CAWRDSPVYEQYF. Here the CDR3 DNA reads TGTGCCTGGAGGGACAGTCCCGTCTACGAGCAGTACTTC.

The chain joins TRBV27 to TRBJ2-7; the D gene is possibly TRBD2 (5 bases). Deletions cut 5 bases from V and 1 base from J, with 12 bases between. CDR1 and CDR2 (germline): MNHEY, SMNVEV (reference sequence). The CDR3 is 14 amino acids. CDR3 in amino acids: CASSQTRDSYEQYF. CDR3 nucleotide sequence: TGTGCCAGCAGTCAAACCCGGGATTCCTACGAGCAGTACTTC.

The chain has TRBV5-1 and TRBJ1-6; 8 bases are shared with TRBD1. Trimming cost V 4 bases and J 5 bases; bases outside gene matches: 11. Looked up from germline, CDR1 is SGHRS and CDR2 is YFSETQ. This CDR3 is 17 amino acids long. The CDR3 DNA is TGCGCCAGCAGCGGAAACCCAGGGGGCGCGGATAATTCACCCCTCCACTTT. Translating it yields CASSGNPGGADNSPLHF.

The gene calls are TRBV7-2 and TRBJ2-7; D not resolved. V lost 4 bases and J 4 bases, leaving 8 bases between the germline ends. Per the germline V gene, CDR1 is SGHTA and CDR2 is FQGNSA. This CDR3 spans 12 amino acids. The CDR3 loop is CASSSTRYEQYF. The CDR3 nucleotides are TGTGCCAGCAGCTCAACCCGATACGAGCAGTACTTC.

This chain links TRBV27 with TRBJ2-3, with 9 bases aligning to TRBD2. CDR1 and CDR2 from the germline V gene are MNHEY and SMNVEV (reference sequence). The CDR3 has 17 residues. The J segment lost 0 bases and the V segment lost 0 bases, leaving 4 bases of the junction unmatched. The CDR3 sequence: CASSLSPLAGSTDTQYF. The CDR3 DNA sequence: TGTGCCAGCAGTTTATCCCCCCTAGCGGGGAGCACAGATACGCAGTATTTT.

The chain couples TRBV5-1 to TRBJ1-1; D unresolved. The V gene lost 0 bases and the J gene lost 0 bases, with 6 bases spanning the gap. CDR1 SGHRS and CDR2 YFSETQ come from the germline V gene. The CDR3 spans 14 residues. In DNA, the CDR3 is TGCGCCAGCAGCTTGGACGGTATGAACACTGAAGCTTTCTTT. Protein sequence: CASSLDGMNTEAFF.

The V and J genes are TRBV7-9 and TRBJ2-2, with D perhaps TRBD2 (6 bases). The CDR3 consists of 15 residues. V gave up 2 bases and J gave up 6 bases, with 13 bases separating them. CDR1 and CDR2 from the germline V gene are SEHNR and FQNEAQ (reference sequence). CDR3 nucleotides: TGTGCCAGCAGCTTATGGAGGGAGTCGGCCGGGGAGCTGTTTTTT. This codes for CASSLWRESAGELFF.

V gene TRBV11-3 combines with J gene TRBJ1-1, with 7 bases matching TRBD1. The junction had 5 bases not matched to a gene; V was cut back by 4 bases and J by 0 bases. This CDR3 spans 15 amino acids. Germline V gene data show CDR1 as SGHNT and CDR2 as YENEEA. CDR3: CASSSAGGLNTEAFF. The DNA of the CDR3 is TGTGCCAGCAGCTCGGCAGGGGGATTGAACACTGAAGCTTTCTTT.

The sample holds a few counts of this clone. The CDR3 DNA follows: TGTGCCAGCAGTTACGGGGCCTGGGGGGGCTCACCCCTCCACTTT. Translated: CASSYGAWGGSPLHF. The chain links TRBV6-5 to TRBJ1-6, with D tentatively TRBD1 (6 bases). The CDR3 has 15 amino acids. The germline V gene has CDR1 MNHEY and CDR2 SVGAGI. The ends were cut back, 2 bases at V and 10 bases at J, with 15 bases in the middle.

J is TRBJ1-5 and V is TRBV10-3; D uncertain. CDR1 is ENHRY and CDR2 is SYGVKD in the germline V gene. The CDR3 runs to 16 residues. Between the trimmed V and J ends, which lost 0 bases and 0 bases, there was a span of 9 bases. CDR3 in amino acids: CAISESIGSSNQPQHF. The CDR3 DNA is TGTGCCATCAGTGAGTCGATCGGGTCTAGCAATCAGCCCCAGCATTTT.

V gene TRBV4-3 combines with J gene TRBJ1-5, with D perhaps matching TRBD1 (6 bases). The ends were cut back, 5 bases at V and 2 bases at J, with 13 bases in the middle. CDR1 and CDR2 (germline): LGHNA, YSLEER. The CDR3 has 15 residues. The CDR3 is CASSLHPGGNQPQHF. For the CDR3, the DNA is TGCGCCAGCAGCTTACACCCAGGGGGCAATCAGCCCCAGCATTTT.

The CDR3 region has the DNA TGTGCCAGCAGTTTCTATAGCGGTAACCAGGACGAGCAGTACTTC. Translation: CASSFYSGNQDEQYF. The chain employs TRBV27 and TRBJ2-7; D possibly corresponds to TRBD2 (6 bases). V lost 3 bases to trimming and J lost 5 bases, with 17 bases between them. CDR1 and CDR2 from the germline V gene are MNHEY and SMNVEV (reference sequence). The CDR3 has 15 residues.

This rearrangement joins TRBV19 to TRBJ1-6; D is perhaps TRBD1 (5 bases). Trimming pared 2 bases from V and 5 bases from J, leaving 10 bases between. Looked up from germline, CDR1 is LNHDA and CDR2 is SQIVND (reference sequence). The CDR3 runs 15 residues. CDR3 sequence: CASSIPGPHNSPLHF. The CDR3 DNA sequence: TGTGCCAGTAGTATACCAGGGCCGCATAATTCACCCCTCCACTTT.

The CDR3 protein is CATSRELRSPYNEQFF. CDR3 DNA: TGTGCCACCAGCAGAGAACTTCGAAGCCCCTACAATGAGCAGTTCTTC. The chain couples TRBV15 to TRBJ2-1; D is uncertain. CDR1 and CDR2 from the germline V gene are LNHNV and YYDKDF (reference sequence). This CDR3 comprises 16 residues. V was cut by 0 bases and J by 2 bases, with 11 bases left in between.

The chain carries TRBV4-2 and TRBJ2-7, with D uncertain. The CDR3 consists of 13 residues. The germline V and J ends were trimmed by 0 bases and 4 bases, with 7 bases remaining between them. Germline CDR1 reads LGHNA; CDR2 reads YNFKEQ. The CDR3: CASSQESPYEQYF. The DNA for the CDR3 is TGTGCCAGCAGCCAAGAGTCCCCTTACGAGCAGTACTTC.

The V call is TRBV2, the J call TRBJ2-3, with 8 bases fitting TRBD2. V trimming: 5 bases; J trimming: 4 bases; junction bases outside the gene matches: 8. CDR3 length: 15 residues. Germline V gene data show CDR1 as SNHLY and CDR2 as FYNNEI. The CDR3 DNA reads TGTGCCAGCAGTACTGGACTAGCAAATTCAGATACGCAGTATTTT. This gives the protein CASSTGLANSDTQYF.